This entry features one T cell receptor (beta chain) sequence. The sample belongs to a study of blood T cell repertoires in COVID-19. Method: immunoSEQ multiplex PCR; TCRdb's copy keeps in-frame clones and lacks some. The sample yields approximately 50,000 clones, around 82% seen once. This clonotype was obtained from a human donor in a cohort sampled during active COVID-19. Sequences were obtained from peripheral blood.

CDR3 protein: CASSLVSGLAGEADTQYF. The DNA for the CDR3 is TGTGCCAGCAGCTTAGTCTCGGGACTAGCGGGGGAGGCAGATACGCAGTATTTT. The gene calls are TRBV7-2 and TRBJ2-3, with 14 bases lining up with TRBD2. Germline V gene sequence: CDR1 SGHTA, CDR2 FQGNSA. Losses at the gene ends were 1 base for V and 4 bases for J; bases not matched to a gene: 7. The CDR3 has 18 residues. Looking up the rest from reference TRBV7-2 and TRBJ2-3 gives the full variable domain: GAGVSQSPSNKVTEKGKDVELRCDPISGHTALYWYRQSLGQGLEFLIYFQGNSAPDKSGLPSDRFSAERTGGSVSTLTIQRTQQEDSAVYLCASSLVSGLAGEADTQYFGPGTRLTVL.